This TCR beta chain appears in the sequencing data of a study of blood T cell repertoires in COVID-19. This clone was observed a few times. Germline V gene sequence: CDR1 LGHDT, CDR2 YNNKEL (reference sequence). This CDR3 has 13 residues. Trimming removed 1 base from V and 2 bases from J, with 5 bases in between. Some clones are missing from TCRdb's copy, which holds only in-frame ones; the method was immunoSEQ multiplex PCR. This sample carries about 140,000 clones, approximately 84% of them seen once, and the ten largest clones take less than 9.5%. The chain joins TRBV3-1 (or the pseudogene TRBV3-2) to TRBJ1-2; D is uncertain. This receptor was obtained from a human donor in a cohort sampled during active COVID-19. Sequencing used peripheral blood. CDR3 residues: CASSQVVNYGYTF. DNA of the CDR3: TGTGCCAGCAGCCAAGTAGTCAACTATGGCTACACCTTC.